This TCR beta chain was sequenced for a study of T cells in Graves' hyperthyroidism and ophthalmopathy. The overall study: Peripheral blood samples were taken at initial diagnosis, prior to any treatment.

Patients aged 18 to 65 had newly diagnosed hyperthyroidism of under 2 months' duration. Overall study findings and caveats: A median roughly six months before onset, the model predicted ophthalmopathy. Clonotypes that were expanded in thyroid above 0.001 mostly appeared in blood too.

Amplified TCR beta CDR3 regions came from RNA transcripts. RT-PCR in the first round (using the HTBI primer set) targeted the TCR CDR3. MiXCR, applied by TCRdb to the multiplex PCR reads, yields one record per CDR3 protein. The table lists a few hundred thousand distinct CDR3 sequences, about 15% of them singletons. The CDR3 runs 14 residues. The trim removed 8 bases at V and 8 bases at J, leaving 13 bases unmatched. The germline V gene has CDR1 MDHEN and CDR2 SYDVKM. This clonotype was counted ten times or more. The antigen remains unidentified. Sequencing used blood. The V and J genes are TRBV28 and TRBJ2-7; 9 bases match TRBD2. This receptor was obtained from a woman aged 30 to 39 with Graves' hyperthyroidism that later progressed to Graves' ophthalmopathy. The CDR3 region has the DNA TGTGCCAGCCGGTCCGGGACTAGCCCTCCGCAGCAGTACTTC. Translation: CASRSGTSPPQQYF.